The subject of this entry is one T cell receptor (beta chain). Antigen specificity is unknown. The PCR was carried out with 60 Vbeta primers and 13 Jbeta primers. Libraries were prepared by immunoSEQ multiplex PCR; TCRdb keeps only in-frame clonotypes and omits some of them. The sample has about 140,000 clones, 77% seen once. The data belong to a study of cytomegalovirus exposure and HLA in healthy donors. V was shortened by 7 bases and J by 3 bases, with 10 bases between the two germline ends. CDR3 size: 11 residues. CDR1 and CDR2 (germline): SQVTM, ANQGSEA. The study, taken as a whole, reports: Later analysis suggested most CMV-associated TCR beta chains were HLA-restricted.

The TCR sequence derives from a man between 25 and 39 years old in good health and CMV-seronegative. The chain joins TRBV29-1 to TRBJ2-7, with D perhaps matching TRBD1 (6 bases). The sequencing input was PBMCs. CDR3 coding DNA: TGCAGCGCCGAAGGGGGCTACGAGCAGTACTTC. It translates to CSAEGGYEQYF.